These T cell receptor beta chains were read from a single sample in a study of metastatic and nonmetastatic thyroid tumors. TCRdb reassembled clones from the PCR reads with MiXCR. This table has about 30,000 clones, just under 25% appearing once. Sequenced material: blood. Receptors originate from a female donor with papillary thyroid cancer or a benign thyroid nodule (not recorded which). Some clones in this sample may be carry-over from other donors' samples. CDR3s include the opening cysteine and the closing phenylalanine or tryptophan. A D gene is named only where the DNA matches it firmly. Some rows have no size entry. The others give once, few or many, or a class for an expanded clone.

d_gene	abundance	v_gene	j_gene	CDR3nt	CDR3aa
TRBD1	.	TRBV28	TRBJ1-2	TGTGCCAGCAGAACCGCCGGGACAGGGGACAGTGGCTACACCTTC	CASRTAGTGDSGYTF
.	many	TRBV9	TRBJ2-5	TGTGCCAGCAGCGTAGGAGGACAGGGAGGGGAGACCCAGTACTTC	CASSVGGQGGETQYF
.	many	TRBV11-2	TRBJ2-1	TGTGCCAGCAGCTTAGCGGGCAGGGGTTACAATGAGCAGTTCTTC	CASSLAGRGYNEQFF
.	many	TRBV19	TRBJ2-7	TGTGCCAGTAGTCTCGTAAAATCCTACGAGCAGTACTTC	CASSLVKSYEQYF
TRBD1	many	TRBV11-2	TRBJ2-3	TGTGCCAGCAGCTTAATAGACAGGGACACAGATACGCAGTATTTT	CASSLIDRDTDTQYF
.	many	TRBV4-2	TRBJ2-1	TGTGCCAGCAGCCACCATATCAATGAGCAGTTCTTC	CASSHHINEQFF
TRBD1	.	TRBV19	TRBJ2-7	TGTGCCAGTAGCATGCCCGGACAGGCGGCGTACGAGCAGTACTTC	CASSMPGQAAYEQYF
.	few	TRBV12-3/TRBV12-4	TRBJ2-7	TGTGCCAGCCCTTTGGGGGAGCAGTACGAGCAGTACTTC	CASPLGEQYEQYF
.	.	TRBV11-3	TRBJ2-7	TGTGCCAGCAGCTTAGAGGGGGAGAGCCACGAGCAGTACTTC	CASSLEGESHEQYF
TRBD2	few	TRBV7-2	TRBJ2-3	TGTGCCAGCAGCTTAGGGCTAGCGGGAGGGCGGAGCACAGATACGCAGTATTTT	CASSLGLAGGRSTDTQYF
.	many	TRBV6-1	TRBJ1-5	TGTGCCAGCAGTGAAAGGAAGGATCAGCCCCAGCATTTT	CASSERKDQPQHF
.	.	TRBV5-6	TRBJ2-3	TGTGCCAGCGGCATGACAGTCCCCACAAATAAGCAGTATTTT	CASGMTVPTNKQYF
TRBD1	many	TRBV4-2	TRBJ1-6	TGTGCCAGCAGCCAGGCTACAGGGGGCGCGAATAATTCACCCCTCCACTTT	CASSQATGGANNSPLHF
.	.	TRBV19	TRBJ2-2	TGTGCCAGTAGTATCGGGAGCGGGGAGCTGTTTTTT	CASSIGSGELFF
TRBD2	many	TRBV13	TRBJ2-7	TGTGCCAGCAGCTTTGGGACTAGCGGTTCCTACGAGCAGTACTTC	CASSFGTSGSYEQYF
.	.	TRBV3-1	TRBJ2-7	TGTGCCAGCAGCCCCCGGACTGGATCTAAGCAGTACTTC	CASSPRTGSKQYF
TRBD1	.	TRBV6-1	TRBJ2-4	TGTGCCAGCAGTGAAGATCAGGGGGCCGACGGCATGGCAAAAAACATTCAGTACTTC	CASSEDQGADGMAKNIQYF
TRBD2	few	TRBV6-4	TRBJ2-2	TGTGCCAGCAGTGACTCCGGCGGGAGGGGAACCGGTGATCTGTTTTTT	CASSDSGGRGTGDLFF
.	.	TRBV20-1	TRBJ2-1	TGCAGTGCAGTCCCCCCGGGGGCCTCTGAGCAGTTCTTC	CSAVPPGASEQFF
.	few	TRBV7-8	TRBJ2-7	TGTGCCAGCAGCTTAGTGGTCCCAGACTACGAGCAGTACTTC	CASSLVVPDYEQYF
.	many	TRBV28	TRBJ1-4	TGTGCCAGCAGTTTCGGGGGGCGAGAAAAACTGTTTTTT	CASSFGGREKLFF